The TCR beta chain described here comes from a study of blood T cell repertoires in COVID-19. Overall study context: Sample material is recorded as cDNA or gDNA derived from T cells, B-cell-depleted T cells, or PBMCs.

Clones were read by immunoSEQ multiplex PCR, and TCRdb kept only the in-frame ones, dropping some. The sample has some 130,000 clones; more than 75% are singletons. V was trimmed by 4 bases and J by 4 bases, leaving 15 bases between them. The CDR3 sequence is 15 residues long. Germline CDR1 and CDR2: SNHLY and FYNNEI. Sequencing was performed on peripheral blood. The TCR originated in a man aged 50-59 years with active COVID-19. The gene calls are TRBV2 and TRBJ2-3; the D gene is possibly TRBD1 (5 bases). The DNA of the CDR3 is TGTGCCAGCAGTGCTGAGCAGGGCTGGCCAGATACGCAGTATTTT. Translating it yields CASSAEQGWPDTQYF.